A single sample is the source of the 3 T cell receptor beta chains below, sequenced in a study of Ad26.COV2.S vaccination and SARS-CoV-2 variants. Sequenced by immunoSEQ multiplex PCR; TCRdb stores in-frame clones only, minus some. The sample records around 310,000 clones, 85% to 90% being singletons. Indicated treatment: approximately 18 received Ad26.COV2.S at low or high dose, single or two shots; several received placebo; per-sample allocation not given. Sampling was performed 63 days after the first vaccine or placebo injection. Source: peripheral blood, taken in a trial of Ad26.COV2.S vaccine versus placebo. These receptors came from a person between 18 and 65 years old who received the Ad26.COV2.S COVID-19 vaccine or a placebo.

The CDR3 sequence is CASSQGPSLSGNTEAFF. The CDR3 DNA reads as TGCGCCAGCAGCCAAGGTCCGAGTTTGAGTGGGAACACTGAAGCTTTCTTT. The gene calls are TRBV4-1 and TRBJ1-1; D unclear. Trimming removed 1 base at V and 1 base at J, with 16 bases between. This CDR3 is 17 amino acids long. The germline CDR1 and CDR2 sequences are MGHRA and YSYEKL.

The CDR3 region is CAWSQSHEQYV. As DNA, the CDR3 is TGTGCCTGGAGTCAATCCCACGAGCAGTACGTC. This chain uses TRBV30 with TRBJ2-7, with D unresolved. The V end lost 2 bases, the J end lost 5 bases, and 7 bases lay between the germline ends. Germline V CDR1 and CDR2: GTSNPN, SVGIG (reference sequence). The CDR3 extends over 11 amino acids.

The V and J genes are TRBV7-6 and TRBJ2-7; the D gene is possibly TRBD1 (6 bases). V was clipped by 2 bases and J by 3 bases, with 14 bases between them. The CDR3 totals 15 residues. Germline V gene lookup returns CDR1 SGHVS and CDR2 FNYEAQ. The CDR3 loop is CASSLQGSPDYEQYF. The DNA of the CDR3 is TGTGCCAGCAGCTTACAGGGGAGCCCTGACTACGAGCAGTACTTC.